The 2 T cell receptor beta chains given below trace back to one sample, sequenced in a study of TIL therapy for anti-PD-1-resistant metastatic lung cancer. The immunoSEQ assay was v3. Data came from immunoSEQ multiplex PCR; TCRdb stores just in-frame clones and leaves some out. The sample consists of under 35,000 clones, 74% of them appearing once. Documented time point: pre-treatment sample, taken before nivolumab and TIL therapy. Material: blood, obtained at baseline. The receptors were sampled from a woman aged 30 to 85 with non-small cell lung cancer.

The chain combines TRBV5-6 with TRBJ2-1, with 14 bases identical to TRBD2. Germline V gene sequence: CDR1 SGHDT, CDR2 YYEEEE. CDR3 length: 13 amino acids. With V trimmed by 4 bases and J by 13 bases, 4 bases remained unmatched. The chain's CDR3 is CASSLGTSGSQFF. The DNA for the CDR3 is TGTGCCAGCAGCCTGGGGACTAGCGGGAGTCAGTTCTTC.

The V call is TRBV11-2, the J call TRBJ2-5, with D unresolved. The CDR3 consists of 12 residues. V lost 1 base, J lost 5 bases, and 5 bases lay in between. Germline assignment: CDR1 SGHAT and CDR2 FQNNGV. The chain's CDR3 is CASSLGYETQYF. CDR3 sequence (DNA): TGTGCCAGCAGCTTAGGGTATGAGACCCAGTACTTC.